This entry lists 15 T cell receptor beta chains sequenced from one sample in a study of blood T cell repertoires in COVID-19. Assay: immunoSEQ multiplex PCR; the TCRdb copy retains only in-frame clones and omits some. The sample includes about 480,000 clones, around 89% of them seen just once. The sample comprised peripheral blood. The source of these receptors is a woman in her twenties or thirties with acute or convalescent COVID-19.

The genes are TRBV3-1 (or the pseudogene TRBV3-2) and TRBJ1-3; maybe TRBD1 (5 bases). The CDR3 extends over 14 amino acids. V lost 6 bases to trimming and J lost 0 bases, with 9 bases between them. Germline V lookup: CDR1 LGHDT, CDR2 YNNKEL (reference sequence). The CDR3 DNA reads TGTGCCAGCAGTAGGGGTTACTCTGGAAACACCATATATTTT. Encoded protein: CASSRGYSGNTIYF.

The rearrangement joins TRBV28 to TRBJ1-5; no clear D. This CDR3 contains 15 residues. Germline-derived CDR1 and CDR2 are MDHEN and SYDVKM. Trimming removed 5 bases from V and 0 bases from J, with 11 bases in between. The CDR3 reads CASSAQKYSNQPQHF. The DNA for the CDR3 is TGTGCCAGCAGTGCCCAGAAATATAGCAATCAGCCCCAGCATTTT.

The V gene is TRBV6-5, the J gene TRBJ1-1; D remains unclear. Germline V CDR1 and CDR2: MNHEY, SVGAGI. The CDR3 has 14 residues. Between the trimmed V and J ends, which lost 7 bases and 0 bases, there was a span of 12 bases. This CDR3 reads CASNEREMNTEAFF. As DNA, the CDR3 is TGTGCCAGCAACGAGCGAGAAATGAACACTGAAGCTTTCTTT.

This chain links TRBV2 with TRBJ2-3, with TRBD2 identical over 8 bases. This CDR3 region has 15 residues. Trimming removed 8 bases from V and 1 base from J; junction bases left unmatched: 8. CDR1 SNHLY and CDR2 FYNNEI come from the germline V gene. CDR3 sequence: CASASGGFGTDTQYF. The DNA of the CDR3 is TGTGCCAGCGCCTCGGGGGGGTTCGGCACAGATACGCAGTATTTT.

This clone was detected once. The chain carries TRBV7-9 and TRBJ2-6; D is unresolved. The V and J ends lost 4 bases and 3 bases respectively, with 16 bases between them. The CDR3 runs 17 residues. The germline gives CDR1 SEHNR, CDR2 FQNEAQ (reference sequence). The CDR3 reads CASSSGDGLDGANVLTF. CDR3 DNA: TGTGCCAGCAGCTCAGGTGACGGCCTTGATGGGGCCAACGTCCTGACTTTC.

The chain recombines TRBV2 with TRBJ2-2, with a weak D call TRBD2 (6 bases). V was clipped by 7 bases and J by 0 bases, with 24 bases between them. The length of the CDR3 is 19 residues. Germline V CDR1 and CDR2: SNHLY, FYNNEI. CDR3 DNA sequence: TGTGCCAGCACGGAGAGGGGAGGCCTTTCGCTAACGAACACCGGGGAGCTGTTTTTT. Amino acids: CASTERGGLSLTNTGELFF.

This clone turned up a few times. The J gene is TRBJ2-1, the V gene TRBV18; tentative D call: TRBD2 (7 bases). V lost 6 bases to trimming and J lost 0 bases, with 12 bases between them. Germline V gives CDR1 KGHSH, CDR2 LQKENI. This CDR3 is 15 amino acids long. CDR3 nucleotide sequence: TGTGCCAGCTCGGGGAGGGGGGACTCCTACAATGAGCAGTTCTTC. This gives the protein CASSGRGDSYNEQFF.

This clone appeared once. V is TRBV24-1 and J is TRBJ1-6; tentatively, D is TRBD1 (5 bases). In germline, CDR1 is KGHDR, CDR2 SFDVKD. The CDR3 has 16 residues. The ends were cut back, 7 bases at V and 6 bases at J, with 18 bases in the middle. The DNA of the CDR3 is TGTGCCACCAGGGACCCGGAGGGGTGGTGTAATTCACCCCTCCACTTT. The encoded protein is CATRDPEGWCNSPLHF.

The chain is built from TRBV5-4 and TRBJ2-7; TRBD1 agrees at 11 bases. J gave up 2 bases and V 2 bases, and 3 bases lay outside the gene matches. The CDR3 spans 15 residues. Germline CDR1 is SGHNT and CDR2 is YYREEE (reference sequence). CDR3 residues: CASSLPGQGAYEQYF. The DNA for the CDR3 is TGTGCCAGCAGCTTACCGGGACAGGGGGCCTACGAGCAGTACTTC.

The rearrangement links TRBV11-1 to TRBJ2-1; TRBD2 is a possible D gene (5 bases). This CDR3 region has 14 residues. V was pared by 6 bases and J by 9 bases, with 18 bases between. The germline V gene has CDR1 SGHAT and CDR2 FQDESV (reference sequence). The CDR3 is CASRTTPGSVEQFF. CDR3 nucleotides: TGTGCCAGCAGGACGACCCCGGGGTCGGTTGAGCAGTTCTTC. The full variable domain, its missing parts supplied by reference TRBV11-1 and TRBJ2-1, is EAEVAQSPRYKITEKSQAVAFWCDPISGHATLYWYRQILGQGPELLVQFQDESVVDDSQLPKDRFSAERLKGVDSTLKIQPAELGDSAMYLCASRTTPGSVEQFFGPGTRLTVL.

This sequence joins TRBV6-1 and TRBJ2-3, with TRBD2 identical over 15 bases. Per germline, CDR1 MNHNS and CDR2 SASEGT. This CDR3 is 20 amino acids long. V gave up 0 bases and J gave up 7 bases; unmatched junction bases: 14. The CDR3 DNA reads as TGTGCCAGCAGTGAAGCGTCGTTAGGAGGACTAGCGGGGGGGCCATATACGCAGTATTTT. It specifies CASSEASLGGLAGGPYTQYF.

This rearrangement joins TRBV4-1 to TRBJ2-7; TRBD1 aligns across 9 bases. The V gene's germline CDR1 is MGHRA and CDR2 YSYEKL. Germline trimming cut 3 bases from V and 4 bases from J; bases unmatched to any gene: 7. The CDR3 extends over 15 amino acids. The CDR3 loop reads CASSQGGQGSYEQYF. CDR3 nucleotides: TGCGCCAGCAGCCAGGGGGGACAGGGTTCATACGAGCAGTACTTC.

CDR3 nucleotide sequence: TGTGCCAGTAGTATAGAAGAGACAGGGTCTCAGCGTTATGGCTACACCTTC. This codes for CASSIEETGSQRYGYTF. This sequence joins TRBV19 and TRBJ1-2; TRBD1 agrees at 7 bases. This CDR3 region has 17 residues. The germline V gene encodes CDR1 LNHDA and CDR2 SQIVND (reference sequence). Trimming took 0 bases from V and 5 from J; bases not matched to a gene: 12.

The V and J genes are TRBV6-5 and TRBJ1-5; a weak D match, TRBD1 (6 bases). V was shortened by 7 bases and J by 5 bases, with 18 bases between the two germline ends. The CDR3 has 15 residues. Germline V CDR1 and CDR2: MNHEY, SVGAGI. For the CDR3, the DNA is TGTGCCAGCATACGGAAACAGGGTTCAGATCAGCCCCAGCATTTT. Protein: CASIRKQGSDQPQHF.

The rearrangement uses TRBV14 and TRBJ2-3; no definite D call. Trimming left V 4 bases short and J 4 bases short, with 15 bases between. The CDR3 length is 15 residues. CDR1 is SGHDN, CDR2 FVKESK, per germline. CDR3 loop: CASSPSYVSSDTQYF. CDR3 DNA: TGTGCCAGCAGCCCCTCCTATGTTTCGTCAGATACGCAGTATTTT.